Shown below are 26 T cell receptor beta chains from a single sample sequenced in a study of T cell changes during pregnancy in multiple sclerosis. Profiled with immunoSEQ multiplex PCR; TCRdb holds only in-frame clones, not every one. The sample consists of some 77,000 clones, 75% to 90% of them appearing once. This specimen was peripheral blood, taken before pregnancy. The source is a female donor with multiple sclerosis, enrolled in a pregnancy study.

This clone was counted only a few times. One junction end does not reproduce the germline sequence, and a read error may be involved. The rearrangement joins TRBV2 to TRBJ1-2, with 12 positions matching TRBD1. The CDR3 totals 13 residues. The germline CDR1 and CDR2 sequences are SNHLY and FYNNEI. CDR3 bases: TGTGCCAGCACCGGGGACAGGGGGCTACTCCCCTGGTTC. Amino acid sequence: CASTGDRGLLPWF.

CDR3: CASSSGQGTRGYTF. CDR3 bases: TGTGCCAGCAGTTCCGGACAGGGAACTCGTGGCTACACCTTC. This chain links TRBV6-1 with TRBJ1-2; 8 positions agree with TRBD1. Germline V CDR1 and CDR2: MNHNS, SASEGT. V was pared by 5 bases and J by 7 bases, with 9 bases of the junction left unmatched. The CDR3 contains 14 residues.

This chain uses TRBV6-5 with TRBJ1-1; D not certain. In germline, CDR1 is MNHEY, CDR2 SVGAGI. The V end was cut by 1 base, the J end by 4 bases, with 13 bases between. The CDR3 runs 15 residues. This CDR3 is CASSYWTELGTEAFF. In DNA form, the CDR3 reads TGTGCCAGCAGTTACTGGACTGAATTAGGCACTGAAGCTTTCTTT.

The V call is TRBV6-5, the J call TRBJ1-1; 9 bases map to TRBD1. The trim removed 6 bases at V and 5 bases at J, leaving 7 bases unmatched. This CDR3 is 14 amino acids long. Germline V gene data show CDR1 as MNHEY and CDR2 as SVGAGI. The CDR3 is CASRQGTGLTEAFF. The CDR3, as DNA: TGTGCCAGCAGACAAGGGACAGGGCTTACTGAAGCTTTCTTT.

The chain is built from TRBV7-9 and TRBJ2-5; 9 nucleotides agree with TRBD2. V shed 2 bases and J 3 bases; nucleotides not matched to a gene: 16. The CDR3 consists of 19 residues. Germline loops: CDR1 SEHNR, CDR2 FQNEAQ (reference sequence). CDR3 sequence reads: CASSLIIAGEIMEKETQYF. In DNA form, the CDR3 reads TGTGCCAGCAGCTTAATCATAGCGGGGGAAATTATGGAAAAAGAGACCCAGTACTTC. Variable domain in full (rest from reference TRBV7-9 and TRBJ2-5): DTGVSQNPRHKITKRGQNVTFRCDPISEHNRLYWYRQTLGQGPEFLTYFQNEAQLEKSRLLSDRFSAERPKGSFSTLEIQRTEQGDSAMYLCASSLIIAGEIMEKETQYFGPGTRLLVL.

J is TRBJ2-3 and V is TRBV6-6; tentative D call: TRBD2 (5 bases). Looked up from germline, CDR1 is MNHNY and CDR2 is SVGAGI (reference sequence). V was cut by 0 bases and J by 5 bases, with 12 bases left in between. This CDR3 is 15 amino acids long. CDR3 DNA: TGTGCCAGCAGTTACTCGAGAGCGGTAGGAGATACGCAGTATTTT. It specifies CASSYSRAVGDTQYF.

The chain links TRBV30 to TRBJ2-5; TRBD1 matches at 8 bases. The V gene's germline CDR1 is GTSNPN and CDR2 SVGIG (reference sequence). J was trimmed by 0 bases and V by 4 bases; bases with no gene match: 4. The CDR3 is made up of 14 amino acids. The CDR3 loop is CAWTPGQDQETQYF. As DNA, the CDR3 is TGTGCCTGGACCCCGGGACAGGACCAAGAGACCCAGTACTTC. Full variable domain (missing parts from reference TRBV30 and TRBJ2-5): SQTIHQWPATLVQPVGSPLSLECTVEGTSNPNLYWYRQAAGRGLQLLFYSVGIGQISSEVPQNLSASRPQDRQFILSSKKLLLSDSGFYLCAWTPGQDQETQYFGPGTRLLVL.

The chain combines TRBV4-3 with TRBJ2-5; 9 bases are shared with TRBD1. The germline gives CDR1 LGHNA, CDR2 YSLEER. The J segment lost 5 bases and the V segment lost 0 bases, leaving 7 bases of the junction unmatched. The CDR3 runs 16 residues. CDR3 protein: CASSQELQGAGETQYF. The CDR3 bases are TGCGCCAGCAGCCAAGAACTACAGGGGGCAGGGGAGACCCAGTACTTC.

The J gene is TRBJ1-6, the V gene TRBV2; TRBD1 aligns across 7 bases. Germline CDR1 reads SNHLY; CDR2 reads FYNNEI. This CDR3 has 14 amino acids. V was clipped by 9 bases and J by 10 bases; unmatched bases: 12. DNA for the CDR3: TGTGCCAGTACTTCCGACAGGGTTTGGTCACCCCTCCACTTT. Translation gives CASTSDRVWSPLHF.

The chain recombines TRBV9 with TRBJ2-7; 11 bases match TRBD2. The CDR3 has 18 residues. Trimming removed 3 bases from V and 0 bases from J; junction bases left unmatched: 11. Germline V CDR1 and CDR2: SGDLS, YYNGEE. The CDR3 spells CASSAASGGSSSSYEQYF. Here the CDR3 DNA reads TGTGCCAGCAGCGCCGCTAGCGGGGGGTCCTCAAGCTCCTACGAGCAGTACTTC.

CDR3 DNA: TGTGCCAGCAGCCGATCGACTAGCGGGGTAGATACGCAGTATTTT. Translating gives CASSRSTSGVDTQYF. The chain couples TRBV7-2 to TRBJ2-3; 11 nucleotides agree with TRBD2. Germline-derived CDR1 and CDR2 are SGHTA and FQGNSA. The CDR3 is 15 residues long. Trimming cost V 5 bases and J 5 bases; bases outside gene matches: 6.

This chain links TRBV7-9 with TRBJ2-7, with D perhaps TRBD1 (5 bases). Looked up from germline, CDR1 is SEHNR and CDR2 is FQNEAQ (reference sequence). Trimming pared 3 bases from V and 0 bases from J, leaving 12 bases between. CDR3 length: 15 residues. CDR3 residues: CASSFSRGHSYEQYF. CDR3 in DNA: TGTGCCAGCAGCTTCTCTCGTGGACACTCCTACGAGCAGTACTTC.

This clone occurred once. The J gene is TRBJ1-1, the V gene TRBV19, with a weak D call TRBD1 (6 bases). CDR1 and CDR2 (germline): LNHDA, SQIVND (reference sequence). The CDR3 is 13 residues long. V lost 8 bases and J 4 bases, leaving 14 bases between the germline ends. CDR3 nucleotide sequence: TGTGCCAGTGGGAGGGGGGCCGGCACTGAAGCTTTCTTT. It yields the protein CASGRGAGTEAFF.

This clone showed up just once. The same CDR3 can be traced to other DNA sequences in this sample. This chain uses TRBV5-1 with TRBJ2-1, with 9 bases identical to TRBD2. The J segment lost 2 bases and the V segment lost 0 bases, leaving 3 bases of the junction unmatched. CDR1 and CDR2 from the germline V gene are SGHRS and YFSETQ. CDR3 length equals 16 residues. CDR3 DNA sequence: TGCGCCAGCAGCTTGGCCGCGGGGGGGCCCTACAATGAGCAGTTCTTC. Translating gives CASSLAAGGPYNEQFF.

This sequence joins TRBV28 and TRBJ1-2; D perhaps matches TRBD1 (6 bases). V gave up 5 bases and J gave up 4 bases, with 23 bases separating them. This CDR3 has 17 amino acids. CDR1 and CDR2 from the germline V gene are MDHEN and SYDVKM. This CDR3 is CASSPPLIQGYGYGYTF. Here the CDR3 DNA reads TGTGCCAGCAGTCCCCCCTTAATACAGGGTTATGGCTATGGCTACACCTTC.

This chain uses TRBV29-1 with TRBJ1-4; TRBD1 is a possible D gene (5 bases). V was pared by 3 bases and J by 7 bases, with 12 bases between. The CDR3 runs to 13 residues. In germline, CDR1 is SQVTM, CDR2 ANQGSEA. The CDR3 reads CSVDTGVGEKLFF. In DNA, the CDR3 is TGCAGCGTTGACACGGGGGTGGGTGAAAAACTGTTTTTT.

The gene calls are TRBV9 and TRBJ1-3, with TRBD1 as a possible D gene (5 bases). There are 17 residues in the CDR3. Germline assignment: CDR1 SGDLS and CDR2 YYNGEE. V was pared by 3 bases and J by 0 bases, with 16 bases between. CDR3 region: CASSGRRDGSSGNTIYF. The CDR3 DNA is TGTGCCAGCAGCGGACGACGGGACGGGAGCTCTGGAAACACCATATATTTT.

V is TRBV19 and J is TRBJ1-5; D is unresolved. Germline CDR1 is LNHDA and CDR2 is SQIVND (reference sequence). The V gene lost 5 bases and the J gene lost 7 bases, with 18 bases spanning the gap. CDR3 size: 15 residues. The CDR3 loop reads CASSGGKRGVQPQHF. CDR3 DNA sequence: TGTGCCAGTAGTGGCGGTAAAAGAGGAGTCCAGCCCCAGCATTTT.

CDR3 bases: TGTGCCAGCAGCTTAGGTGATATAAGGACAGGCTACGAGCAGTACTTC. This gives the protein CASSLGDIRTGYEQYF. The V and J genes are TRBV7-3 and TRBJ2-7, with 7 bases matching TRBD1. The CDR3 totals 16 residues. The ends lost 2 bases at V and 3 bases at J; junction bases unmatched: 10. Germline V lookup: CDR1 SGHTA, CDR2 FQGTGA.

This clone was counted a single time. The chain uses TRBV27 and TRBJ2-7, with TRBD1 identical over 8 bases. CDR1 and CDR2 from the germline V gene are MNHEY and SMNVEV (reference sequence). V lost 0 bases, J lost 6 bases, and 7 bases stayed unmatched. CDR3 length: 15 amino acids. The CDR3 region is CASSLSPGGPLEQYF. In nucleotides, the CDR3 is TGTGCCAGCAGTTTATCGCCAGGGGGCCCCCTCGAGCAGTACTTC.

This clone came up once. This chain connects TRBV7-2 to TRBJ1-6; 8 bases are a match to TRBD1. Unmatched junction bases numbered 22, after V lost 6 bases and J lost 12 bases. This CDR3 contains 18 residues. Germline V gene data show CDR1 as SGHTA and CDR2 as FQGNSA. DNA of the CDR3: TGTGCCAGCAGTTCCCGGACAGGGTTTAGGTTCGCGGAAAAACCCCTCCACTTT. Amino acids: CASSSRTGFRFAEKPLHF.

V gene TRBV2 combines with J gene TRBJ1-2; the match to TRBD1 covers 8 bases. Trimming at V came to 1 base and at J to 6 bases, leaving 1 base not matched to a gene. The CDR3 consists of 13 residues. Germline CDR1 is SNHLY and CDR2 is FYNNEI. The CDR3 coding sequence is TGTGCCAGCAGTGAAGGCAGGGGGCATGGCTACACCTTC. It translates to CASSEGRGHGYTF.

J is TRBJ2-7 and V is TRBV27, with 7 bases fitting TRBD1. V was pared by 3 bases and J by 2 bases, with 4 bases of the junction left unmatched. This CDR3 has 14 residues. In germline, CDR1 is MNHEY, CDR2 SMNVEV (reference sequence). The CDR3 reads CASSFTGAAYEQYF. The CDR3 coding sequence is TGTGCCAGCAGTTTCACAGGGGCGGCCTACGAGCAGTACTTC.

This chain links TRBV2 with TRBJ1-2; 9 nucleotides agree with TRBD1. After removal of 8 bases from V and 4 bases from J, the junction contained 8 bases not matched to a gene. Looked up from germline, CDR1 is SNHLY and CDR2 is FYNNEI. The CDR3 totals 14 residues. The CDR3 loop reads CASGTTGGGYGYTF. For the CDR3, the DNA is TGTGCCAGCGGAACCACAGGGGGCGGCTATGGCTACACCTTC.

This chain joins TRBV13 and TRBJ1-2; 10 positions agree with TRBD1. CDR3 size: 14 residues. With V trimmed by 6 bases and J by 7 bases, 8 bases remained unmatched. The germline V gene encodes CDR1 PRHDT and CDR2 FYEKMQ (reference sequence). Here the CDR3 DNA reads TGTGCCAGCAGGCAGGGACAGGGGTCTTTTGGCTACACCTTC. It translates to CASRQGQGSFGYTF.

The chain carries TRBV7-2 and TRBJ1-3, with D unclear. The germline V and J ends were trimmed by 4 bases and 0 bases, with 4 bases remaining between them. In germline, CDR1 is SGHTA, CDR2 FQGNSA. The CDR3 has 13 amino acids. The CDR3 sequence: CASSSNSGNTIYF. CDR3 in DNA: TGTGCCAGCAGCTCTAACTCTGGAAACACCATATATTTT.